A single sample gave rise to the 8 T cell receptor beta chains below, sequenced in a study of blood T cell repertoires in COVID-19. Sequencing used immunoSEQ multiplex PCR; TCRdb keeps in-frame clones, though not all of them. This sample has over 150,000 clones, with 90% found just once. The sequencing sample was made of peripheral blood. These receptor sequences come from a man aged 45-65 years with acute or convalescent COVID-19.

The chain uses TRBV7-2 and TRBJ2-7, with 9 bases lining up with TRBD1. This CDR3 spans 16 amino acids. Germline CDR1 is SGHTA and CDR2 is FQGNSA. The junction had 8 bases not matched to a gene; V was cut back by 1 base and J by 4 bases. The DNA for the CDR3 is TGTGCCAGCAGCTTAGGGCCCGGGACAGGGTCGTACGAGCAGTACTTC. Residues: CASSLGPGTGSYEQYF.

The genes are TRBV20-1 and TRBJ1-1; D might be TRBD1 (5 bases). This CDR3 spans 15 amino acids. V lost 3 bases, J lost 4 bases, and 18 bases lay in between. The V gene's germline CDR1 is DFQATT and CDR2 SNEGSKA (reference sequence). The CDR3 protein is CSASSPAGISTEAFF. The CDR3 region has the DNA TGCAGTGCTAGTTCTCCTGCAGGGATCTCCACTGAAGCTTTCTTT.

V usage is TRBV6-5 and J usage is TRBJ2-1; perhaps TRBD1 as D (6 bases). Germline-derived CDR1 and CDR2 are MNHEY and SVGAGI. The CDR3 runs 12 residues. V was trimmed by 6 bases and J by 9 bases, leaving 12 bases between them. This chain's CDR3 is CASRTGFGEQFF. In DNA, the CDR3 is TGTGCCAGCAGAACAGGGTTTGGTGAGCAGTTCTTC.

The genes are TRBV4-1 and TRBJ2-3; the D gene is possibly TRBD2 (6 bases). The germline V and J ends were trimmed by 2 bases and 2 bases, with 14 bases remaining between them. The CDR3 contains 16 residues. Germline-derived CDR1 and CDR2 are MGHRA and YSYEKL. The CDR3 region is CASSQIGGAITDTQYF. CDR3 nucleotide sequence: TGCGCCAGCAGCCAAATCGGCGGGGCCATCACAGATACGCAGTATTTT.

This rearrangement joins TRBV2 to TRBJ2-4, with D tentatively TRBD1 (5 bases). CDR1 is SNHLY, CDR2 FYNNEI, per germline. Trimming left V 4 bases short and J 5 bases short, with 9 bases between. The CDR3 spans 13 residues. CDR3 sequence (DNA): TGTGCCAGCAGTGGACAGCGAGAAAACATTCAGTACTTC. This translates into CASSGQRENIQYF.

Only a few counts were recorded for this clone. J is TRBJ2-7 and V is TRBV10-2; 10 bases are a match to TRBD1. The CDR3 runs 16 residues. Germline V CDR1 and CDR2: WSHSY, SAAADI. V shed 3 bases and J 5 bases; nucleotides not matched to a gene: 10. Here the CDR3 DNA reads TGCGCCAGCAGTGACCCCACTGAGACAGGGGGCCACGAGCAGTACTTC. This codes for CASSDPTETGGHEQYF.

The V call is TRBV6-2 or TRBV6-3, the J call TRBJ2-7, with TRBD2 identical over 8 bases. This CDR3 contains 15 residues. CDR1 is MNHEY and CDR2 is SVGEGT in the germline V gene. With 6 bases clipped from V and 5 bases from J, the junction kept 12 bases outside the gene matches. CDR3 region: CASSVAGRWDNEQYF. The CDR3 DNA reads as TGTGCCAGCAGCGTAGCGGGGCGGTGGGACAACGAGCAGTACTTC.

CDR3 loop: CASSSHINYDTQYF. CDR3 DNA sequence: TGTGCCAGCAGCTCGCACATAAATTACGATACGCAGTATTTT. This chain uses TRBV11-2 with TRBJ2-3, with no clear D. Trimming shortened V by 4 bases and J by 6 bases, and 14 bases separated the two germline ends. Germline CDR1 SGHAT, CDR2 FQNNGV. The CDR3 is 14 amino acids.